The 15 T cell receptor beta chains reported below all come from one sample, sequenced in a study of T cell responses to AZD1222 COVID-19 vaccine. Only in-frame clones appear in the TCRdb table, and some are missing; sequencing was by immunoSEQ multiplex PCR. In the table there are about 220,000 clones, around 93% of which are singletons. The starting material was peripheral blood, obtained on day 0 of MenACWY control vaccination. These receptors originate from an adult in good health.

This chain uses TRBV19 with TRBJ2-7, with D possibly matching TRBD1 (7 bases). Deletions cut 9 bases from V and 3 bases from J, with 21 bases between. Germline V lookup: CDR1 LNHDA, CDR2 SQIVND (reference sequence). The CDR3 consists of 15 residues. The CDR3 DNA reads TGTGCCAGCGCACGGAGGGGGGACAGATTCTACGAGCAGTACTTC. Protein: CASARRGDRFYEQYF.

The genes are TRBV2 and TRBJ1-1, with unresolved D. V lost 9 bases and J lost 3, with 14 bases in between. Germline CDR1 SNHLY, CDR2 FYNNEI. CDR3 length equals 13 residues. The CDR3 sequence is CASCESADTEAFF. The CDR3 DNA reads TGTGCCAGTTGTGAGTCTGCGGACACTGAAGCTTTCTTT.

This chain uses TRBV3-1 (or the pseudogene TRBV3-2) with TRBJ2-7; 9 nucleotides agree with TRBD1. Germline CDR1 and CDR2: LGHDT and YNNKEL (reference sequence). The CDR3 runs to 15 residues. Unmatched junction bases numbered 9, after V lost 6 bases and J lost 3 bases. This CDR3 reads CASSPGQGSGYEQYF. In DNA form, the CDR3 reads TGTGCCAGCAGTCCGGGACAGGGCTCTGGCTACGAGCAGTACTTC.

The CDR3 nucleotides are TGCGCCAGCAGCGTCCGGGAGGTTTTCTTT. Its translation: CASSVREVFF. The chain recombines TRBV5-1 with TRBJ1-1; D gene unclear. Trimming took 4 bases from V and 13 from J, leaving 11 bases between them. The CDR3 is 10 residues long. Per germline, CDR1 SGHRS and CDR2 YFSETQ. The full variable domain, in which reference TRBV5-1 and TRBJ1-1 provide the parts outside the CDR3, is KAGVTQTPRYLIKTRGQQVTLSCSPISGHRSVSWYQQTPGQGLQFLFEYFSETQRNKGNFPGRFSGRQFSNSRSEMNVSTLELGDSALYLCASSVREVFFGQGTRLTVV.

The chain couples TRBV2 to TRBJ2-1, with D possibly TRBD1 on 6 matching bases. CDR1 SNHLY and CDR2 FYNNEI come from the germline V gene. Trimming removed 3 bases at V and 3 bases at J, with 24 bases between. This CDR3 has 19 residues. DNA for the CDR3: TGTGCCAGCAGTGACTCACGGTTCCCCGGACAGACTCACTACAATGAGCAGTTCTTC. It encodes CASSDSRFPGQTHYNEQFF.

The V gene is TRBV3-1 (or the pseudogene TRBV3-2), the J gene TRBJ1-5; D is perhaps TRBD1 (5 bases). There are 13 residues in the CDR3. V was shortened by 3 bases and J by 5 bases, with 8 bases between the two germline ends. CDR1 LGHDT and CDR2 YNNKEL come from the germline V gene (reference sequence). CDR3 sequence (DNA): TGTGCCAGCAGCCATCCGGGGGATCAGCCCCAGCATTTT. This gives the protein CASSHPGDQPQHF.

In its sample, this clone was seen once. The chain combines TRBV7-9 with TRBJ1-5; D may be TRBD1 (5 bases). This CDR3 is 17 amino acids long. The V end lost 4 bases, the J end lost 3 bases, and 19 bases lay between the germline ends. Germline V lookup: CDR1 SEHNR, CDR2 FQNEAQ (reference sequence). This CDR3 is CASSSTPMGRDNQPQHF. The CDR3 region has the DNA TGTGCCAGCAGCTCCACCCCTATGGGCAGGGACAATCAGCCCCAGCATTTT.

The chain employs TRBV9 and TRBJ2-2; TRBD1 might be the D (5 bases). Trimming stripped 4 bases from V and 7 bases from J, with 14 bases between. The CDR3 runs 14 residues. CDR1 is SGDLS and CDR2 is YYNGEE in the germline V gene. In nucleotides, the CDR3 is TGTGCCAGCAGCCCTGGCAGGGATCTCGGGGAGCTGTTTTTT. Translating it yields CASSPGRDLGELFF.

V is TRBV7-8 and J is TRBJ1-5; D not resolved. V was clipped by 0 bases and J by 0 bases, with 9 bases between them. Germline V gene data show CDR1 as SGHVS and CDR2 as FQNEAQ. The CDR3 loop spans 16 amino acids. In nucleotides, the CDR3 is TGTGCCAGCAGCTTAGCGCGGGCGGATAGCAATCAGCCCCAGCATTTT. Protein sequence: CASSLARADSNQPQHF.

The chain uses TRBV18 and TRBJ1-2; tentatively, D is TRBD1 (6 bases). The germline gives CDR1 KGHSH, CDR2 LQKENI. This CDR3 comprises 13 residues. V lost 6 bases and J lost 8, with 16 bases in between. The CDR3, as DNA: TGTGCCAGCTCTCAATCAGGGGAGCGGGGCTACACCTTC. Translated: CASSQSGERGYTF.

The DNA of the CDR3 is TGTGCCAGCAGCTTGGGTTCCGGGGGGGAGACCCAGTACTTC. It codes for CASSLGSGGETQYF. The V call is TRBV5-4, the J call TRBJ2-5; 7 positions agree with TRBD2. Germline-derived CDR1 and CDR2 are SGHNT and YYREEE (reference sequence). This CDR3 is 14 amino acids long. The J segment lost 5 bases and the V segment lost 0 bases, leaving 4 bases of the junction unmatched.

V and J are TRBV4-1 and TRBJ2-3, with 12 bases aligning to TRBD2. The J segment lost 4 bases and the V segment lost 7 bases, leaving 12 bases of the junction unmatched. Germline V gene lookup returns CDR1 MGHRA and CDR2 YSYEKL. This CDR3 has 17 amino acids. CDR3 residues: CASNPTPTSGGSDTQYF. The DNA for the CDR3 is TGCGCCAGCAATCCCACCCCGACTAGCGGGGGCTCAGATACGCAGTATTTT.

V is TRBV6-5 and J is TRBJ1-1; no reliable D call. The V gene lost 6 bases and the J gene lost 6 bases, with 11 bases spanning the gap. The CDR3 consists of 12 residues. Germline V lookup: CDR1 MNHEY, CDR2 SVGAGI. CDR3 residues: CASRAERAEAFF. The DNA of the CDR3 is TGTGCCAGCAGGGCAGAAAGGGCTGAAGCTTTCTTT.

This rearrangement joins TRBV19 to TRBJ2-2, with no clear D. Trimming stripped 9 bases from V and 6 bases from J, with 8 bases between. This CDR3 has 11 amino acids. The germline CDR1 and CDR2 sequences are LNHDA and SQIVND (reference sequence). The CDR3 region has the DNA TGTGCCAGCCACATTCCCGGGGAGCTGTTTTTT. Translated: CASHIPGELFF.

The CDR3 is CASSPGAGLAGGPNEQFF. DNA for the CDR3: TGTGCCAGCAGCCCCGGCGCGGGACTAGCGGGGGGGCCAAATGAGCAGTTCTTC. The chain couples TRBV7-2 to TRBJ2-1; TRBD2 matches at 16 bases. Trimming took 5 bases from V and 7 from J; bases not matched to a gene: 11. Germline V gene data show CDR1 as SGHTA and CDR2 as FQGNSA. This CDR3 region has 18 residues.